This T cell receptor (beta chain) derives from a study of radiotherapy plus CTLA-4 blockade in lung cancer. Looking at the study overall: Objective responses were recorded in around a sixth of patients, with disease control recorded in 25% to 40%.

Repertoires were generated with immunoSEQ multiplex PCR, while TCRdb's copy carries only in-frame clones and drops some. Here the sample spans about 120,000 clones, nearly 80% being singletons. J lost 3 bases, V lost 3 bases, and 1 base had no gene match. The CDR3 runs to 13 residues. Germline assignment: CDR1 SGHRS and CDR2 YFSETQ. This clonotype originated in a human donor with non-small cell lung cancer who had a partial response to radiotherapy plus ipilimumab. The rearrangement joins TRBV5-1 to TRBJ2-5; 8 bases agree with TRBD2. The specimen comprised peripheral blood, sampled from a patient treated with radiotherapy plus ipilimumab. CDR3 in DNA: TGCGCCAGCAGCTCACTAGCGGAAGAGACCCAGTACTTC. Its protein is CASSSLAEETQYF.